This TCR beta chain was identified during a study of blood T cell repertoires in COVID-19. After removal of 0 bases from V and 0 bases from J, the junction contained 8 bases not matched to a gene. The length of the CDR3 is 19 residues. Germline V gene lookup returns CDR1 LNHDA and CDR2 SQIVND (reference sequence). Sequenced by immunoSEQ multiplex PCR; TCRdb stores in-frame clones only, minus some. The sample has 75,000 or so clones, almost 85% seen once. The clonotype was recovered from a man between 60 and 75 years old with acute or convalescent COVID-19. The sequenced sample was peripheral blood. The rearrangement links TRBV19 to TRBJ2-1; 10 bases map to TRBD1. The CDR3 loop reads CASSIEGQGLFSSYNEQFF. The CDR3 bases are TGTGCCAGTAGTATAGAGGGACAGGGGCTTTTTAGCTCCTACAATGAGCAGTTCTTC.